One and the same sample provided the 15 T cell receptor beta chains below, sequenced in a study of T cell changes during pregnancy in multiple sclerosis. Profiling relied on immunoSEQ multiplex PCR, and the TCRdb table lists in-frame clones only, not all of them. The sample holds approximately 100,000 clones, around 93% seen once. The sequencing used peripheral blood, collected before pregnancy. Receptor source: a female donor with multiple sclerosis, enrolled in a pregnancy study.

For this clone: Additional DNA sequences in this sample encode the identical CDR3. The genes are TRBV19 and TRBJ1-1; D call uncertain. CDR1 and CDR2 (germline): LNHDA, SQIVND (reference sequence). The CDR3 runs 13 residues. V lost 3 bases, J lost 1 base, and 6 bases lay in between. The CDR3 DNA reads TGTGCCAGTAGTATTGGAGGGAACACTGAAGCTTTCTTT. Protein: CASSIGGNTEAFF. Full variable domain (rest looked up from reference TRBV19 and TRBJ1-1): DGGITQSPKYLFRKEGQNVTLSCEQNLNHDAMYWYRQDPGQGLRLIYYSQIVNDFQKGDIAEGYSVSREKKESFPLTVTSAQKNPTAFYLCASSIGGNTEAFFGQGTRLTVV.

The CDR3, as DNA: TGTGCCAGCAGTTCCTTTTGGGGGCTAGCGGGAGATAGGGGCACAGATACGCAGTATTTT. Translated, it gives CASSSFWGLAGDRGTDTQYF. V and J are TRBV27 and TRBJ2-3, with 10 bases lining up with TRBD2. Trimming removed 4 bases from V and 1 base from J; junction bases left unmatched: 17. In germline, CDR1 is MNHEY, CDR2 SMNVEV (reference sequence). The CDR3 covers 20 residues.

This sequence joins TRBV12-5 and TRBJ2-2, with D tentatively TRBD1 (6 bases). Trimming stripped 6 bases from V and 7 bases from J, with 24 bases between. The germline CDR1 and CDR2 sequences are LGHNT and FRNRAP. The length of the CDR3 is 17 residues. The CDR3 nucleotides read TGTGCTAGTGGACCCAGTGAGCAGGGGTCGTCCCTCGGGGAGCTGTTTTTT. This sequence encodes CASGPSEQGSSLGELFF.

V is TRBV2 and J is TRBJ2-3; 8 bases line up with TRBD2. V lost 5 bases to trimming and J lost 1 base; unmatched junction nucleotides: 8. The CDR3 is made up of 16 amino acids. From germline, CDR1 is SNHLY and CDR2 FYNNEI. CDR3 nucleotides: TGTGCCAGCAGTTCAGGCGGGAGGCACGGCACAGATACGCAGTATTTT. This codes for CASSSGGRHGTDTQYF.

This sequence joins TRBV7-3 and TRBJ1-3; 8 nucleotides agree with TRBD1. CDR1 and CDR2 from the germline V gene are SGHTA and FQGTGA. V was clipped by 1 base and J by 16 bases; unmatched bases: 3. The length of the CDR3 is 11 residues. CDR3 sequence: CASSLKDRVYF. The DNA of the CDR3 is TGTGCCAGCAGCTTAAAGGACAGGGTTTATTTT.

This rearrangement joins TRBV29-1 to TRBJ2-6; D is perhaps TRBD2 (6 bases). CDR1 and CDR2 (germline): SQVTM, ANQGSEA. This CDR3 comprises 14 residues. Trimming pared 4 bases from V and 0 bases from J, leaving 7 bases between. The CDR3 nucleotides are TGCAGCGTTGGGCGGGGCTCTGGGGCCAACGTCCTGACTTTC. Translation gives CSVGRGSGANVLTF.

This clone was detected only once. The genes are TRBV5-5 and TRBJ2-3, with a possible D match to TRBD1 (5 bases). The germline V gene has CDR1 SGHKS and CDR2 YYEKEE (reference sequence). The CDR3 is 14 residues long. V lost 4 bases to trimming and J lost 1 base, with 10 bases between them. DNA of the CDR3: TGTGCCAGCAGCCCCGGACACCGCACAGATACGCAGTATTTT. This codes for CASSPGHRTDTQYF. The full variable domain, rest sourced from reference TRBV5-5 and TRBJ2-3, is DAGVTQSPTHLIKTRGQQVTLRCSPISGHKSVSWYQQVLGQGPQFIFQYYEKEERGRGNFPDRFSARQFPNYSSELNVNALLLGDSALYLCASSPGHRTDTQYFGPGTRLTVL.

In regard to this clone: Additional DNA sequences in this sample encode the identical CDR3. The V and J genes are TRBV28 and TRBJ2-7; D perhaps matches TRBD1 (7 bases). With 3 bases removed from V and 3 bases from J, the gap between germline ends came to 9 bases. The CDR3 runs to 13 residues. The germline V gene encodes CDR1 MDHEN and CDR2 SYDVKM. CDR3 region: CASSLRDSYEQYF. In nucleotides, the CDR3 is TGTGCCAGCAGTTTGCGGGACAGCTACGAGCAGTACTTC.

The CDR3 nucleotides are TGTGCCAGCAGCCAGCGGGACACCACTAACTATGGCTACACCTTC. This gives the protein CASSQRDTTNYGYTF. The genes are TRBV7-9 and TRBJ1-2; D might be TRBD1 (6 bases). The germline gives CDR1 SEHNR, CDR2 FQNEAQ (reference sequence). V shed 5 bases and J shed 0 bases, with 13 bases lying between them. The CDR3 sequence is 15 residues long.

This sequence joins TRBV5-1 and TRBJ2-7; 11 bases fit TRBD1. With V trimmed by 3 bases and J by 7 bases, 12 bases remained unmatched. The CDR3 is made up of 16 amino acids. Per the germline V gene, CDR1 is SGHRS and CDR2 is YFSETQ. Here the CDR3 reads CASSSWTGGDMGEQYF. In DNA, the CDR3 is TGCGCCAGCAGCTCCTGGACAGGGGGCGATATGGGGGAGCAGTACTTC.

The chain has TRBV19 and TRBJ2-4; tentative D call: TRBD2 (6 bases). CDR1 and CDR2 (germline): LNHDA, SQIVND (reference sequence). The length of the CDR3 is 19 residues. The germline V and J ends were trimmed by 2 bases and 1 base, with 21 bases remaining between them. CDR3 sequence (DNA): TGTGCCAGTAGTATACGGGGGTTCGGGCCTGAATTGGCCAAAAACATTCAGTACTTC. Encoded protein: CASSIRGFGPELAKNIQYF.

The CDR3 sequence is CATSRETHSGNEQYF. CDR3 coding DNA: TGTGCCACCAGCAGAGAGACTCATTCCGGCAACGAGCAGTACTTC. This chain joins TRBV15 and TRBJ2-7; D not certain. Germline-derived CDR1 and CDR2 are LNHNV and YYDKDF (reference sequence). The CDR3 sequence is 15 residues long. Trimming removed 0 bases from V and 5 bases from J, with 14 bases in between.

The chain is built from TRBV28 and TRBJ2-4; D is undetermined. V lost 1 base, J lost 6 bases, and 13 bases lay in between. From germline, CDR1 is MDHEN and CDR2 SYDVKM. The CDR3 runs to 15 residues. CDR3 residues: CASSLSRSGLNIQYF. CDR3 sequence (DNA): TGTGCCAGCAGTTTATCTAGAAGTGGGTTAAACATTCAGTACTTC.

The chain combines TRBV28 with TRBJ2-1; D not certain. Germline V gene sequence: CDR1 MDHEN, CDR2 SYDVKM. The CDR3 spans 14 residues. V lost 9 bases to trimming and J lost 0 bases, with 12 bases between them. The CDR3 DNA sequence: TGTGCCAGTATTAGCCTCGGCTCCTACAATGAGCAGTTCTTC. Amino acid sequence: CASISLGSYNEQFF.

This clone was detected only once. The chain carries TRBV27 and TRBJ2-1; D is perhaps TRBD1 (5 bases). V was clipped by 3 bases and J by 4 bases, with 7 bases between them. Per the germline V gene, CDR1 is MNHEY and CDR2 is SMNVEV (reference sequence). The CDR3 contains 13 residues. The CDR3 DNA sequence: TGTGCCAGCAGTTTTCAGGGTTACAATGAGCAGTTCTTC. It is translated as CASSFQGYNEQFF.